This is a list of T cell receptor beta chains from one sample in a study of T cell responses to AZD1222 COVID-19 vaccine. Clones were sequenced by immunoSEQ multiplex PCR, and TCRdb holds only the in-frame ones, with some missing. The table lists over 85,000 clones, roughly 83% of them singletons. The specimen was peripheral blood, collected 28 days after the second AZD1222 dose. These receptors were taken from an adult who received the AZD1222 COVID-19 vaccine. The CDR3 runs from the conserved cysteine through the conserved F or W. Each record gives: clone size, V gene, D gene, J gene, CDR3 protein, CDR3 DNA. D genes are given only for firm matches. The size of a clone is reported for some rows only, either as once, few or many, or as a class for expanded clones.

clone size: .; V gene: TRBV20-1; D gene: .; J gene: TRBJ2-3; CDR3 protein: CSASSDRYTDTQYF; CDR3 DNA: TGCAGTGCTAGTTCTGACAGGTACACAGATACGCAGTATTTT
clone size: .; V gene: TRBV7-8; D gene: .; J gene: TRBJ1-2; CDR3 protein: CASSHRATNYGYTF; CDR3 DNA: TGTGCCAGCAGCCACCGGGCCACTAACTATGGCTACACCTTC
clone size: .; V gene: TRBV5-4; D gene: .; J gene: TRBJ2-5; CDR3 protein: CASSAEIGHQETQYF; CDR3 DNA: TGTGCCAGCAGCGCGGAAATTGGGCACCAAGAGACCCAGTACTTC
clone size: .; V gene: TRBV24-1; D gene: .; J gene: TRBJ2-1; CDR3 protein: CATSDDKNNEQFF; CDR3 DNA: TGTGCCACCAGTGATGACAAGAACAATGAGCAGTTCTTC
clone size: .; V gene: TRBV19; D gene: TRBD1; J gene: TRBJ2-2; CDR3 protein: CATGTGWTGELFF; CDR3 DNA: TGTGCCACCGGGACAGGGTGGACCGGGGAGCTGTTTTTT
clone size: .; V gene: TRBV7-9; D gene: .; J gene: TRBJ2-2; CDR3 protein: CASSLRASGTGELFF; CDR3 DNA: TGTGCCAGCAGCTTAAGGGCTTCCGGGACCGGGGAGCTGTTTTTT
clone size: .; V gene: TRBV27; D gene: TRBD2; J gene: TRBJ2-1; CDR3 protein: CASSSRRPSGPHSYNEQFF; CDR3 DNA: TGTGCCAGCAGTTCCCGTCGGCCTAGCGGGCCTCACTCCTACAATGAGCAGTTCTTC
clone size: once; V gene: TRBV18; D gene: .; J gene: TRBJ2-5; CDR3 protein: CASSPRSGSETQYF; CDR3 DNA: TGTGCCAGCTCACCACGATCGGGGTCAGAGACCCAGTACTTC
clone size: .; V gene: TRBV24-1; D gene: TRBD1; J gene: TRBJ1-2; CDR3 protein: CATSDRQGSNYGYTF; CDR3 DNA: TGTGCCACCAGTGACCGACAGGGGTCAAACTATGGCTACACCTTC
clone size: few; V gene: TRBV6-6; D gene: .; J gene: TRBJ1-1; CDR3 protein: CASSYTRTDEAFF; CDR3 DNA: TGTGCCAGCAGTTACACCCGAACAGATGAAGCTTTCTTT
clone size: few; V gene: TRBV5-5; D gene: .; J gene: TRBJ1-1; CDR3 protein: CASSLGNGQFTEAFF; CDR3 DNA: TGTGCCAGCAGCTTGGGGAATGGTCAGTTCACTGAAGCTTTCTTT
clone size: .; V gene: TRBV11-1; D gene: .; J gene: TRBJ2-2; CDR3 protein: CASSVRVGTGELFF; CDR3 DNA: TGTGCCAGCAGCGTCAGGGTAGGGACCGGGGAGCTGTTTTTT
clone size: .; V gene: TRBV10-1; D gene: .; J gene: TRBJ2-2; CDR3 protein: CASGGPNTGELFF; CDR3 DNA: TGCGCCAGCGGGGGCCCGAACACCGGGGAGCTGTTTTTT
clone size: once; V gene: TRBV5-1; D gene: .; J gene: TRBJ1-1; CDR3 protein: CASSLAMMGDRVPAFF; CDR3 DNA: TGCGCCAGCAGCTTGGCCATGATGGGTGACCGTGTACCAGCTTTCTTT
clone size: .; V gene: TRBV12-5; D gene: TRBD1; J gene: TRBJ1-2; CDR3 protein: CASGRDRPPTF; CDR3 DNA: TGTGCTAGTGGCCGGGACAGGCCCCCCACCTTC
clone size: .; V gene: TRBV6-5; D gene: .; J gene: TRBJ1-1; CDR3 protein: CASSFGTEAFF; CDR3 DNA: TGTGCCAGCAGCTTTGGCACTGAAGCTTTCTTT
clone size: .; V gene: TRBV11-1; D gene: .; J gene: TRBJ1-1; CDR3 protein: CASSFSGNTEAFF; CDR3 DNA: TGTGCCAGCAGCTTCAGCGGGAACACTGAAGCTTTCTTT
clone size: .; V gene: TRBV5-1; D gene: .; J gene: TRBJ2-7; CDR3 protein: CASSPPERGREVRQYF; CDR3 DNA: TGCGCCAGCAGCCCGCCTGAAAGGGGCAGGGAGGTTAGGCAGTACTTC
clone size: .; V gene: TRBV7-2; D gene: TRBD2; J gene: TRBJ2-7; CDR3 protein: CASSLASGTRNSYEQYF; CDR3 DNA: TGTGCCAGCAGCTTAGCCTCCGGGACTAGGAACTCCTACGAGCAGTACTTC